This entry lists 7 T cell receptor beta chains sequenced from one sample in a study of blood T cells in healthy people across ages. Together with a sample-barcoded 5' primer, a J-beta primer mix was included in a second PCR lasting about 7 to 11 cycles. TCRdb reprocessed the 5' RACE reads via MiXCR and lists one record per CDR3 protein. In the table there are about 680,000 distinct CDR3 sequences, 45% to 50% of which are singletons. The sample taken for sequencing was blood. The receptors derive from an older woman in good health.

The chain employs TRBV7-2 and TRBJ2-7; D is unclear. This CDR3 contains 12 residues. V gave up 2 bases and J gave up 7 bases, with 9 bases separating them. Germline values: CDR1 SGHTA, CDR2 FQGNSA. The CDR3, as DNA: TGTGCCAGCAGCTTATTTCGCAATGAGCAGTACTTC. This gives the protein CASSLFRNEQYF.

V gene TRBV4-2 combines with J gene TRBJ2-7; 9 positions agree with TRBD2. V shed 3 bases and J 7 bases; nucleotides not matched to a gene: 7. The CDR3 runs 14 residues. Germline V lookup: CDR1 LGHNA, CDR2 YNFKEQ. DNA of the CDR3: TGTGCCAGCAGCCAGTTAGCGGGAGAGAGTGAGCAGTACTTC. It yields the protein CASSQLAGESEQYF.

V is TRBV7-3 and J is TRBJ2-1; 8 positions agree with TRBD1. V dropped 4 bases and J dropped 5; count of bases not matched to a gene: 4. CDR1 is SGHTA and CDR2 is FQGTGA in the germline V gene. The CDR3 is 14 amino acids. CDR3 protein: CASSSRTGNNEQFF. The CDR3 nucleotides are TGTGCCAGCAGCTCCCGGACAGGGAACAATGAGCAGTTCTTC.

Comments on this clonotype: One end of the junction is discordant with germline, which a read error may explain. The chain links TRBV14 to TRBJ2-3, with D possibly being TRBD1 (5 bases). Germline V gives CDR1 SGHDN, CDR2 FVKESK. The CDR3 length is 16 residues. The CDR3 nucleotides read TGTGCCAGCAGCCAAGAATTGGGGCCCCGCACGGATACGCAGTATTTT. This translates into CASSQELGPRTDTQYF.

The chain's CDR3 is CATNSGYEQYF. In DNA, the CDR3 is TGCGCCACCAATAGCGGTTACGAGCAGTACTTC. J is TRBJ2-7 and V is TRBV5-1, with D tentatively TRBD2 (6 bases). The germline CDR1 and CDR2 sequences are SGHRS and YFSETQ. Deletions cut 9 bases from V and 4 bases from J, with 11 bases between. CDR3 length: 11 residues.

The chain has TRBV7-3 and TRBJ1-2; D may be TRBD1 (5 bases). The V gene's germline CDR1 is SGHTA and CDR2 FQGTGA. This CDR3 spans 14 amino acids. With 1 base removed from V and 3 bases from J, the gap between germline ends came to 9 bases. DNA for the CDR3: TGTGCCAGCAGCTTAAGTGGCAGGGACTATGGCTACACCTTC. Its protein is CASSLSGRDYGYTF.

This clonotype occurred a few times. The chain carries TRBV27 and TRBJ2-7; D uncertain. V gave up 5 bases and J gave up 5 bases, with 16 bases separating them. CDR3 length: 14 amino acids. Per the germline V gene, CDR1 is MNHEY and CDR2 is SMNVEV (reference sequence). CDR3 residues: CASSLTRSLNEQYF. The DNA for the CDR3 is TGTGCCAGCAGTCTCACCCGATCCCTAAACGAGCAGTACTTC.